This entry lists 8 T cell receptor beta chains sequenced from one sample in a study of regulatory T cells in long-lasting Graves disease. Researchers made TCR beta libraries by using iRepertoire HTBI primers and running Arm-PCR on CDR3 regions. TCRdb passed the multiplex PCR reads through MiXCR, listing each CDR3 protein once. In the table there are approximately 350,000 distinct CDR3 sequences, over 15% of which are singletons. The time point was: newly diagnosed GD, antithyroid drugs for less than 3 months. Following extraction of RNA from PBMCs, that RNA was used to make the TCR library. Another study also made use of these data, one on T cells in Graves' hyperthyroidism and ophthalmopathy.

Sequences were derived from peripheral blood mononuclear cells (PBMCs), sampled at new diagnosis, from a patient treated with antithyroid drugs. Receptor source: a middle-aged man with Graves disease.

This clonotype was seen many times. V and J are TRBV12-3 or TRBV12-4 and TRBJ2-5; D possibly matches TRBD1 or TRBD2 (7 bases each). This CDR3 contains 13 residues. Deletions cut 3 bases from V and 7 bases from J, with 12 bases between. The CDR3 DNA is TGTGCCAGCAGTTTCCAGGGGGGGGGGACCCAGTACTTC. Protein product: CASSFQGGGTQYF.

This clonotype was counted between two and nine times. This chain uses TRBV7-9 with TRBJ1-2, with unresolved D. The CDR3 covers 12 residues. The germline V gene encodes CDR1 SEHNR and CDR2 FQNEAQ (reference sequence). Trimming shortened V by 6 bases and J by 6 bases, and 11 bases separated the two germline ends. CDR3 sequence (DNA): TGTGCCAGCAGTTCACGGGGAGATGGCTACACCTTC. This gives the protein CASSSRGDGYTF.

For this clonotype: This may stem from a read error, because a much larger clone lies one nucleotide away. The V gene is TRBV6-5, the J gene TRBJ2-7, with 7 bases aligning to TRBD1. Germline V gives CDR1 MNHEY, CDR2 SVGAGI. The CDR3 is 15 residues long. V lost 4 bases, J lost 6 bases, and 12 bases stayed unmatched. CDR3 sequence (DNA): TGTGCCAGCAGTTCAGGACAGGTGAGTTTTCGCGAGCAGTACTTC. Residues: CASSSGQVSFREQYF.

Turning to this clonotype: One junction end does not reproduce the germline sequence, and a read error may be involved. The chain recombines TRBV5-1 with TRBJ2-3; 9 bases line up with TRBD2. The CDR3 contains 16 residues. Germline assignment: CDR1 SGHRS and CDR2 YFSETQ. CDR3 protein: CASSTGLATSTDTQYF. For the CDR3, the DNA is TGTGCCAGCAGCACCGGACTAGCGACCAGCACAGATACGCAGTATTTT.

The CDR3 coding sequence is TGTGCCAGCAGCGCCCGGGACAGGGAACACACCTTC. Encoded protein: CASSARDREHTF. The gene calls are TRBV7-9 and TRBJ1-2; 9 bases align to TRBD1. The CDR3 has 12 residues. Germline V CDR1 and CDR2: SEHNR, FQNEAQ (reference sequence). J lost 12 bases, V lost 5 bases, and 7 bases had no gene match. The full variable domain, completed using reference TRBV7-9 and TRBJ1-2, is DTGVSQNPRHKITKRGQNVTFRCDPISEHNRLYWYRQTLGQGPEFLTYFQNEAQLEKSRLLSDRFSAERPKGSFSTLEIQRTEQGDSAMYLCASSARDREHTFGSGTRLTVV.

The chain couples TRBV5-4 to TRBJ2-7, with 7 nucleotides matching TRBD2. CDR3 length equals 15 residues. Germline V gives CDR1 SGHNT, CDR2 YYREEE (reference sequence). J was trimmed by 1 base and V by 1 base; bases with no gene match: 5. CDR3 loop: CASSLRLADSYEQYF. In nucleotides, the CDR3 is TGTGCCAGCAGCTTGCGGCTAGCGGATTCCTACGAGCAGTACTTC.

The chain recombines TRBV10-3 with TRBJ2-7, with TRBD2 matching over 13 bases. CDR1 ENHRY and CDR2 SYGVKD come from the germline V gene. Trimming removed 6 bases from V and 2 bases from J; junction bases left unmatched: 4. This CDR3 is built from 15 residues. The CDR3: CAIRQGTSGAYEQYF. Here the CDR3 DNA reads TGTGCCATCAGACAAGGGACTAGCGGGGCCTACGAGCAGTACTTC.

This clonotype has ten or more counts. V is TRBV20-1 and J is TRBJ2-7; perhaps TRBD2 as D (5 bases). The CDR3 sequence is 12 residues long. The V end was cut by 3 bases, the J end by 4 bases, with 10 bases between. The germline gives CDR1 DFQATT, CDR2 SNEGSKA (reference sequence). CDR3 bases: TGCAGTGCTAGGCTACTAGAGTACGAGCAGTACTTC. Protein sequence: CSARLLEYEQYF.